The TCR beta chain described here comes from a study of human T cells and chemical hapten exposure. Overall study context: Skin on the upper inner arm, approximately 2 cm by approximately 2 cm in size, was sensitized with 2% DPC.

The CDR3 is 16 residues long. V lost 1 base, J lost 2 bases, and 15 bases lay in between. Germline values: CDR1 SGHRS, CDR2 YFSETQ. Findings of the study overall: Expanded TCRs produced significantly more large CDR3 similarity clusters than controls did.

Each cDNA molecule in the library carried unique molecular identifiers. From the RACE reads, TCRdb called clonotypes with MiXCR, one entry per CDR3 protein. The top ten hold roughly 1.5% of the sample, which has more than 70,000 distinct CDR3 sequences, 11% seen once. Time point described: patch test 2, 6 weeks after DPC sensitization. Treatment in this sample: therapeutic diphenylcyclopropenone sensitization with weekly scalp DPC. Whole blood that had not been fractionated was the source of extracted total RNA. This clonotype has a handful of counts. As yet, its antigen is unknown. The chain uses TRBV5-1 and TRBJ1-2, with D perhaps TRBD1 (6 bases). The specimen comprised whole blood, sampled in connection with sensitization to the hapten diphenylcyclopropenone (DPC). The TCR originated in a man between 18 and 35 years old with alopecia areata. Some clones in this sample may be carry-over from other donors' samples. The CDR3 loop reads CASSLTPVGQNYGYTF. The CDR3 nucleotides read TGCGCCAGCAGCTTGACCCCCGTCGGACAGAACTATGGCTACACCTTC.